These T cell receptor beta chains were read from a single sample in a study of vaccination effects on CD4 cells after COVID-19. Antigens for these TCRs are unknown. Sequencing used immunoSEQ multiplex PCR; TCRdb keeps in-frame clones, though not all of them. The data show 25,000 to 30,000 clones, over 55% seen once. This material consisted of CD4+ T cells from PBMCs cultured without peptide, taken before COVID-19 vaccination. These receptor sequences come from a human donor who received a COVID-19 vaccine. The CDR3 runs from the conserved cysteine through the conserved F or W. Each record gives: V gene, J gene, clone size, D gene, CDR3 protein, CDR3 DNA. The D gene is left open where the match is weak. The size of a clone is reported for some rows only, either as once, few or many, or as a class for expanded clones.

>TRBV19|TRBJ1-5|few|.
CASRDSDQPQHF
TGTGCCAGTAGGGACAGCGATCAGCCCCAGCATTTT
>TRBV5-4|TRBJ2-6|.|.
CASSHRQTPGANVLTF
TGTGCCAGCAGCCACCGACAGACACCTGGGGCCAACGTCCTGACTTTC
>TRBV5-1|TRBJ1-1|.|.
CASSLDGLNTEAFF
TGCGCCAGCAGCTTGGATGGGCTGAACACTGAAGCTTTCTTT
>TRBV7-8|TRBJ2-1|once|.
CASSPGRQNNEQFF
TGTGCCAGCAGCCCGGGACGGCAGAACAATGAGCAGTTCTTC
>TRBV10-3|TRBJ2-7|.|TRBD1
CAISGTGGVNEQYF
TGTGCCATCAGTGGGACAGGGGGCGTTAACGAGCAGTACTTC
>TRBV3-1/TRBV3-2|TRBJ2-2|few|.
CASSQSYQNTGELFF
TGTGCCAGCAGCCAATCATACCAGAACACCGGGGAGCTGTTTTTT
>TRBV11-2|TRBJ2-5|once|.
CASSLDHRKQETQYF
TGTGCCAGCAGCTTAGATCACAGAAAACAAGAGACCCAGTACTTC
>TRBV5-1|TRBJ2-1|.|.
CASTRFGGPFDEQFF
TGCGCCAGCACCCGGTTTGGAGGGCCGTTTGACGAGCAGTTCTTC
>TRBV10-2|TRBJ2-3|.|.
CASSESMGTGGTDTQYF
TGCGCCAGCAGTGAGTCGATGGGGACGGGCGGGACAGATACGCAGTATTTT
>TRBV7-9|TRBJ2-7|few|.
CASRRPWGNEQYF
TGTGCCAGCAGGCGGCCCTGGGGCAACGAGCAGTACTTC
>TRBV9|TRBJ2-7|few|TRBD2
CASSATPGGRGNF
TGTGCCAGCAGCGCGACCCCTGGCGGGAGGGGAAACTTC
>TRBV12-5|TRBJ2-7|few|.
CASGFREQYF
TGTGCTAGTGGTTTTCGAGAGCAGTACTTC
>TRBV5-4|TRBJ1-3|.|TRBD1
CASSLDMDRSSGNTIYF
TGTGCCAGCAGCTTGGACATGGACAGGAGCTCTGGAAACACCATATATTTT
>TRBV18|TRBJ2-7|.|.
CASSPLGGAEEQYF
TGTGCCAGCTCACCGCTCGGTGGAGCGGAGGAGCAGTACTTC
>TRBV15|TRBJ2-7|.|.
CATSRGDTSYEQYF
TGTGCCACCAGCAGAGGGGACACCTCCTACGAGCAGTACTTC
>TRBV27|TRBJ2-2|.|.
CASKRTALNTGELFF
TGTGCCAGCAAACGGACAGCACTAAACACCGGGGAGCTGTTTTTT
>TRBV20-1|TRBJ2-5|.|.
CSASSFGVRGAAEGRETQYF
TGCAGTGCTAGTAGTTTCGGCGTCCGGGGGGCCGCCGAAGGGAGGGAGACCCAGTACTTC
>TRBV7-2|TRBJ2-7|.|.
CASSLEIPPYEQYF
TGTGCCAGCAGCTTAGAGATCCCCCCCTACGAGCAGTACTTC
>TRBV7-9|TRBJ1-3|.|.
CASSLGGALGNTIYF
TGTGCCAGCAGCTTAGGGGGGGCCCTTGGAAACACCATATATTTT
>TRBV5-4|TRBJ2-1|.|.
CASSLAGSNEQFF
TGTGCCAGCAGCTTGGCGGGATCCAATGAGCAGTTCTTC
>TRBV18|TRBJ2-6|.|.
CASSLLRSGANVLTF
TGTGCCAGCTCCTTATTGCGGTCGGGGGCCAACGTCCTGACTTTC
>TRBV7-2|TRBJ2-5|.|.
CASSLGGRETQYF
TGTGCCAGCAGCTTAGGGGGAAGGGAGACCCAGTACTTC
>TRBV15|TRBJ1-6|.|TRBD1
CATSSDRGGNSPLHF
TGTGCCACCAGCAGTGACAGGGGAGGGAATTCACCCCTCCACTTT
>TRBV6-5|TRBJ2-1|.|.
CASSKAPRGVNEQFF
TGTGCCAGCAGTAAGGCCCCCAGGGGAGTCAATGAGCAGTTCTTC
>TRBV12-3/TRBV12-4|TRBJ1-1|.|.
CAQFRGENTEAFF
TGTGCCCAGTTCCGGGGTGAGAACACTGAAGCTTTCTTT
>TRBV11-2|TRBJ2-3|.|.
CASSQDNTDTQYF
TGTGCCAGCAGCCAGGACAACACAGATACGCAGTATTTT
>TRBV15|TRBJ1-2|.|.
CATSRDNYGYTF
TGTGCCACCAGCAGAGATAATTATGGCTACACCTTC
>TRBV27|TRBJ1-5|.|.
CASRRAGQRNQPQHF
TGTGCCAGCAGGCGAGCCGGGCAGCGAAATCAGCCCCAGCATTTT
>TRBV2|TRBJ1-2|.|.
CASSEAAGVLYGYTF
TGTGCCAGCAGTGAAGCGGCAGGGGTTCTCTATGGCTACACCTTC
>TRBV24-1|TRBJ1-5|.|.
CATSEGTSNQPQHF
TGTGCCACCAGTGAGGGAACTAGCAATCAGCCCCAGCATTTT
>TRBV5-4|TRBJ2-5|.|TRBD2
CASTSLLRLAGQETQYF
TGTGCCAGCACCTCCCTGTTGAGACTAGCGGGGCAAGAGACCCAGTACTTC
>TRBV27|TRBJ1-1|.|TRBD1
CASRLTGTGAFLTEAFF
TGTGCCAGCCGACTAACCGGGACAGGGGCCTTCTTAACTGAAGCTTTCTTT
>TRBV18|TRBJ1-1|few|TRBD1
CASSPQSRRQGTEAFF
TGTGCCAGCTCACCACAATCACGACGACAGGGCACTGAAGCTTTCTTT
>TRBV19|TRBJ1-1|few|TRBD1
CASSTRQGNTEAFF
TGTGCCAGTAGTACCAGACAGGGGAACACTGAAGCTTTCTTT
>TRBV25-1|TRBJ2-1|.|TRBD2
CASSGTFRMGGVGYEQFF
TGTGCCAGCAGCGGAACCTTTAGGATGGGGGGGGTGGGCTATGAGCAGTTCTTC
>TRBV6-5|TRBJ2-1|once|.
CAPQSSYNEQFF
TGTGCCCCCCAAAGCTCCTACAATGAGCAGTTCTTC
>TRBV5-4|TRBJ1-5|few|.
CASSFLPWTARKSNQPQHF
TGTGCCAGCAGCTTCTTACCTTGGACAGCCAGGAAATCTAATCAGCCCCAGCATTTT
>TRBV13|TRBJ1-1|.|.
CASTIRRGAGTHTEAFF
TGTGCCAGCACCATTAGGAGAGGTGCAGGGACGCACACTGAAGCTTTCTTT
>TRBV7-2|TRBJ2-7|once|.
CASSLVSWESSYEQYF
TGTGCCAGCAGCTTAGTTTCTTGGGAGAGCTCCTACGAGCAGTACTTC
>TRBV3-1/TRBV3-2|TRBJ2-6|.|.
CASSQPLSAGANVLTF
TGTGCCAGCAGCCAACCTCTTAGCGCCGGGGCCAACGTCCTGACTTTC
>TRBV29-1|TRBJ1-3|.|TRBD1
CSAGQGALGNTIYF
TGCAGCGCCGGACAGGGGGCGCTTGGAAACACCATATATTTT
>TRBV19|TRBJ1-1|.|TRBD1
CASSIDPDRLNTEAFF
TGTGCCAGTAGTATAGATCCGGACAGGTTGAACACTGAAGCTTTCTTT
>TRBV5-1|TRBJ2-3|few|TRBD1
CASTTGPSTDTQYF
TGCGCCAGCACGACAGGGCCTAGCACAGATACGCAGTATTTT
>TRBV29-1|TRBJ1-1|medium-sized|.
CSVERELNTEAFF
TGCAGCGTTGAACGGGAATTGAACACTGAAGCTTTCTTT
>TRBV4-2|TRBJ2-1|.|TRBD2
CASSQGTSGAGYNEQFF
TGTGCCAGCAGCCAAGGGACTAGCGGAGCCGGCTACAATGAGCAGTTCTTC
>TRBV30|TRBJ1-4|.|.
CAWSRKGEKLFF
TGTGCCTGGAGCAGGAAAGGCGAAAAACTGTTTTTT
>TRBV11-2|TRBJ2-3|few|.
CASSFPTSGFGTLDTQYF
TGTGCCAGCAGCTTCCCGACTTCGGGCTTCGGGACACTAGATACGCAGTATTTT
>TRBV2|TRBJ2-7|.|TRBD2
CASRGGEKGEQYF
TGTGCCAGCAGGGGAGGGGAGAAAGGGGAGCAGTACTTC
>TRBV6-6|TRBJ2-7|.|TRBD1
CASTKQGSSYEQYF
TGTGCCAGCACCAAACAGGGGTCCTCCTACGAGCAGTACTTC
>TRBV11-2|TRBJ1-5|.|.
CASSSGRRARSNQPQHF
TGTGCCAGCAGCTCCGGACGGAGAGCCCGGTCAAATCAGCCCCAGCATTTT
>TRBV30|TRBJ1-2|.|.
CAWSESGIVGYTF
TGTGCCTGGAGCGAGTCAGGGATCGTTGGCTACACCTTC
>TRBV27|TRBJ2-7|few|TRBD1
CASSLGRTGEKMYEQYF
TGTGCCAGCAGTTTGGGCCGGACAGGGGAAAAAATGTACGAGCAGTACTTC
>TRBV11-3|TRBJ2-1|once|.
CASSLDGSKGNEQFF
TGTGCCAGCAGCTTAGACGGGAGCAAAGGAAATGAGCAGTTCTTC
>TRBV25-1|TRBJ2-3|once|.
CASSEYSSGTQYF
TGTGCCAGCAGTGAATATTCGAGTGGTACGCAGTATTTT
>TRBV6-5|TRBJ2-3|few|.
CASSYQGDTQYF
TGTGCCAGCAGTTACCAGGGGGATACGCAGTATTTT
>TRBV5-1|TRBJ1-3|few|.
CASTLGESSGNTIYF
TGCGCCAGCACCTTGGGGGAGAGCTCTGGAAACACCATATATTTT
>TRBV7-9|TRBJ2-3|.|TRBD2
CASSLASGLAGTDTQYF
TGTGCCAGCAGCTTAGCTTCTGGGCTAGCGGGCACAGATACGCAGTATTTT
>TRBV6-5|TRBJ1-6|.|.
CASRTRRGIGSPLHF
TGTGCCAGCAGGACAAGACGGGGTATAGGTTCACCCCTCCACTTT
>TRBV4-1|TRBJ1-6|.|.
CASSQGRGSPLHF
TGCGCCAGCAGCCAAGGACGGGGATCACCCCTCCACTTT
>TRBV5-1|TRBJ1-3|once|TRBD1
CASSGPLNDRDRNTIYF
TGCGCCAGCAGCGGACCCCTCAACGACAGGGACCGAAACACCATATATTTT